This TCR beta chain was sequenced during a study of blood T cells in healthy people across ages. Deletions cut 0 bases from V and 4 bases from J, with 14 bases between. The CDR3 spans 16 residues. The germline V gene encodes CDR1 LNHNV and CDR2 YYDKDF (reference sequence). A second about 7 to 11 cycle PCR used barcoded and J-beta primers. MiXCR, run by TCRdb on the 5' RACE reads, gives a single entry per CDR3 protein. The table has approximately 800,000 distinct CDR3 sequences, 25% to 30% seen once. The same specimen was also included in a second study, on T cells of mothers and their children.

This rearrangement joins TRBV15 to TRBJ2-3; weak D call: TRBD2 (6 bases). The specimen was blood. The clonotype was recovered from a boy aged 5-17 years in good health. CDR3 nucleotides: TGTGCCACCAGCAGAGATAACGGGGGACCTGCAGATACGCAGTATTTT. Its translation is CATSRDNGGPADTQYF.